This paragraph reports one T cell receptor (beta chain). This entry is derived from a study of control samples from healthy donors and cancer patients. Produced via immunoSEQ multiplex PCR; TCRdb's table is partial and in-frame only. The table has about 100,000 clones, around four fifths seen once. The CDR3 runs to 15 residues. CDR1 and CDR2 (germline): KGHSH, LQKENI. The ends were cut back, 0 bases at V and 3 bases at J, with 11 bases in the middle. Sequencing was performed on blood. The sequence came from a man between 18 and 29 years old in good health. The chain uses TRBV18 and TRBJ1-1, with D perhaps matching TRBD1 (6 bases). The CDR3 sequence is CASSPPSRGDTEAFF. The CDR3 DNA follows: TGTGCCAGCTCACCACCGAGCAGGGGAGACACTGAAGCTTTCTTT.